Presented here are 18 T cell receptor beta chains from one specimen sequenced in a study of cytomegalovirus exposure and HLA in healthy donors. Data came from immunoSEQ multiplex PCR; TCRdb stores just in-frame clones and leaves some out. Of about 73,000 clones listed, about 87% are singletons. The specimen was PBMCs. The source of these receptors is a woman aged 18-29 years in good health and CMV-seropositive.

This chain connects TRBV4-2 to TRBJ1-3; the D gene is possibly TRBD1 (5 bases). Trimming left V 1 base short and J 0 bases short, with 13 bases between. CDR3 length equals 17 residues. The V gene's germline CDR1 is LGHNA and CDR2 YNFKEQ. Here the CDR3 reads CASSQVGGPHSGNTIYF. The CDR3 DNA follows: TGTGCCAGCAGCCAAGTCGGGGGACCTCACTCTGGAAACACCATATATTTT.

This clone showed up just a few times. V gene TRBV11-1 combines with J gene TRBJ2-2; 8 positions agree with TRBD2. Germline V gene sequence: CDR1 SGHAT, CDR2 FQDESV (reference sequence). Trimming took 3 bases from V and 5 from J; bases not matched to a gene: 5. This CDR3 spans 15 amino acids. DNA for the CDR3: TGTGCCAGCAGCTTTTTTCCTAGCGGGACCGGGGAGCTGTTTTTT. Its translation is CASSFFPSGTGELFF. The full variable domain, rest sourced from reference TRBV11-1 and TRBJ2-2, is EAEVAQSPRYKITEKSQAVAFWCDPISGHATLYWYRQILGQGPELLVQFQDESVVDDSQLPKDRFSAERLKGVDSTLKIQPAELGDSAMYLCASSFFPSGTGELFFGEGSRLTVL.

This clone occurred once. V usage is TRBV5-4 and J usage is TRBJ2-1, with D possibly matching TRBD2 (7 bases). The CDR3 spans 15 residues. The germline V and J ends were trimmed by 3 bases and 5 bases, with 15 bases remaining between them. Germline V gives CDR1 SGHNT, CDR2 YYREEE (reference sequence). In DNA form, the CDR3 reads TGTGCCAGCAGCTCCCGGGGAGGGGGGGACAATGAGCAGTTCTTC. Its protein product is CASSSRGGGDNEQFF. The full variable domain, in which reference TRBV5-4 and TRBJ2-1 provide the parts outside the CDR3, is ETGVTQSPTHLIKTRGQQVTLRCSSQSGHNTVSWYQQALGQGPQFIFQYYREEENGRGNFPPRFSGLQFPNYSSELNVNALELDDSALYLCASSSRGGGDNEQFFGPGTRLTVL.

This chain uses TRBV14 with TRBJ2-1; 8 nucleotides match TRBD2. Germline V gene lookup returns CDR1 SGHDN and CDR2 FVKESK. Germline trimming cut 4 bases from V and 10 bases from J; bases unmatched to any gene: 15. The CDR3 is 16 residues long. The CDR3 spells CASSPPISGTAREQFF. The CDR3 nucleotides read TGTGCCAGCAGCCCCCCGATTAGCGGGACCGCCCGAGAGCAGTTCTTC.

The chain links TRBV11-3 to TRBJ2-1; perhaps TRBD1 as D (5 bases). CDR1 and CDR2 from the germline V gene are SGHNT and YENEEA. The CDR3 has 14 residues. With 5 bases removed from V and 5 bases from J, the gap between germline ends came to 13 bases. The CDR3 sequence is CASSKGSIDNEQFF. The CDR3 nucleotides read TGTGCCAGCAGCAAGGGGTCAATAGACAATGAGCAGTTCTTC.

The gene calls are TRBV30 and TRBJ2-1; no definite D call. Germline V gene lookup returns CDR1 GTSNPN and CDR2 SVGIG (reference sequence). V was trimmed by 3 bases and J by 6 bases, leaving 9 bases between them. The CDR3 runs to 12 residues. CDR3 sequence reads: CAWRAAANEQFF. The CDR3 region has the DNA TGTGCCTGGAGGGCCGCCGCCAATGAGCAGTTCTTC.

The chain uses TRBV11-2 and TRBJ2-3; possible D gene TRBD2, 6 bases. The CDR3 covers 15 residues. The ends were cut back, 5 bases at V and 0 bases at J, with 12 bases in the middle. Germline V lookup: CDR1 SGHAT, CDR2 FQNNGV. The DNA for the CDR3 is TGTGCCAGCAGCACATGGGCGGGGAGCACAGATACGCAGTATTTT. Its protein product is CASSTWAGSTDTQYF.

The V and J genes are TRBV7-2 and TRBJ2-7; D is perhaps TRBD2 (5 bases). The CDR3 extends over 13 amino acids. In germline, CDR1 is SGHTA, CDR2 FQGNSA. The V and J ends lost 5 bases and 2 bases respectively, with 10 bases between them. DNA for the CDR3: TGTGCCAGCAGCGAATTAGCGACCTACGAGCAGTACTTC. It translates to CASSELATYEQYF.

The rearrangement links TRBV5-1 to TRBJ2-7; a weak D match, TRBD1 (5 bases). With 0 bases removed from V and 4 bases from J, the gap between germline ends came to 11 bases. Germline CDR1 and CDR2: SGHRS and YFSETQ. This CDR3 comprises 14 residues. DNA for the CDR3: TGCGCCAGCAGCTTGGTGCAGGGATGGTACGAGCAGTACTTC. Translation: CASSLVQGWYEQYF.

There are a few counts of this clone. The gene calls are TRBV30 and TRBJ1-6; 9 bases agree with TRBD1. V trimming: 0 bases; J trimming: 9 bases; junction bases outside the gene matches: 3. Per the germline V gene, CDR1 is GTSNPN and CDR2 is SVGIG (reference sequence). This CDR3 has 14 residues. CDR3 loop: CAWSVQGAISPLHF. The DNA for the CDR3 is TGTGCCTGGAGTGTACAGGGGGCCATTTCACCCCTCCACTTT.

The chain carries TRBV15 and TRBJ1-1, with D possibly being TRBD1 (5 bases). This CDR3 is 14 amino acids long. The ends were cut back, 3 bases at V and 6 bases at J, with 14 bases in the middle. Germline V gene sequence: CDR1 LNHNV, CDR2 YYDKDF (reference sequence). CDR3 nucleotides: TGTGCCACCAGCAGGGAGCAGGGAGGCTCTGAAGCTTTCTTT. This gives the protein CATSREQGGSEAFF.

The J gene is TRBJ2-3, the V gene TRBV13; the D gene is possibly TRBD2 (5 bases). Trimming shortened V by 1 base and J by 0 bases, and 11 bases separated the two germline ends. The V gene's germline CDR1 is PRHDT and CDR2 FYEKMQ (reference sequence). The CDR3 runs to 16 residues. CDR3 amino acids: CASSLVWRASTDTQYF. The DNA of the CDR3 is TGTGCCAGCAGCTTAGTGTGGCGGGCTAGCACAGATACGCAGTATTTT.

In DNA, the CDR3 is TGTGCCAGCAGCCCGCAGGGACTCATGAACACTGAAGCTTTCTTT. Amino acid sequence: CASSPQGLMNTEAFF. The chain employs TRBV14 and TRBJ1-1, with a tentative D call TRBD1 (5 bases). The CDR3 contains 15 residues. Looked up from germline, CDR1 is SGHDN and CDR2 is FVKESK. The germline V and J ends were trimmed by 4 bases and 0 bases, with 12 bases remaining between them.

The rearrangement links TRBV6-5 to TRBJ1-2, with 7 bases that match TRBD1. CDR3 length: 15 residues. With V trimmed by 7 bases and J by 4 bases, 12 bases remained unmatched. Looked up from germline, CDR1 is MNHEY and CDR2 is SVGAGI. The DNA of the CDR3 is TGTGCCAGCAATAGTGATCAGGGGGACTCCTATGGCTACACCTTC. Translating it yields CASNSDQGDSYGYTF.

V is TRBV11-2 and J is TRBJ2-6, with D tentatively TRBD1 (5 bases). The germline V gene has CDR1 SGHAT and CDR2 FQNNGV. CDR3 length: 16 residues. The germline V and J ends were trimmed by 5 bases and 2 bases, with 13 bases remaining between them. The CDR3 DNA sequence: TGTGCCAGCAGCCGCCCAAGGGGTGCTGGGGCCAACGTCCTGACTTTC. Translation gives CASSRPRGAGANVLTF. Filled out from reference TRBV11-2 and TRBJ2-6, the complete variable domain reads EAGVAQSPRYKIIEKRQSVAFWCNPISGHATLYWYQQILGQGPKLLIQFQNNGVVDDSQLPKDRFSAERLKGVDSTLKIQPAKLEDSAVYLCASSRPRGAGANVLTFGAGSRLTVL.

The chain couples TRBV4-1 to TRBJ1-2, with TRBD1 as a possible D gene (6 bases). This CDR3 contains 15 residues. CDR1 is MGHRA, CDR2 YSYEKL, per germline. The ends were cut back, 3 bases at V and 3 bases at J, with 14 bases in the middle. The CDR3 sequence is CASSQLGQGYYGYTF. DNA for the CDR3: TGCGCCAGCAGCCAGTTGGGTCAGGGGTACTATGGCTACACCTTC.

This chain links TRBV28 with TRBJ2-7, with 9 bases matching TRBD2. The CDR3 length is 17 residues. The junction had 13 bases not matched to a gene; V was cut back by 3 bases and J by 4 bases. CDR1 and CDR2 from the germline V gene are MDHEN and SYDVKM. The CDR3 DNA is TGTGCCAGCAGTTTCCTTTTCGGGCGGGAGGGCCAGTACGAGCAGTACTTC. Its translation is CASSFLFGREGQYEQYF.

The rearrangement joins TRBV7-8 to TRBJ1-1; the D is unclear. Trimming pared 5 bases from V and 0 bases from J, leaving 16 bases between. The CDR3 is 16 residues long. Germline V lookup: CDR1 SGHVS, CDR2 FQNEAQ. The CDR3 sequence: CASSPYKPLMNTEAFF. In nucleotides, the CDR3 is TGTGCCAGCAGCCCTTATAAGCCCTTAATGAACACTGAAGCTTTCTTT.